What follows are 22 T cell receptor beta chains derived from one specimen sequenced in a study of blood T cell repertoires in COVID-19. Using immunoSEQ multiplex PCR, the repertoire was profiled, and TCRdb retains in-frame clones only, with some absent. The top ten hold roughly 10% of the sample, which has 300,000 to 450,000 clones, 70% to 90% seen once. The sample consisted of peripheral blood. The origin of the receptors is a woman aged 30 to 39 with COVID-19, enrolled during active disease.

V usage is TRBV29-1 and J usage is TRBJ2-4; weak D call: TRBD2 (5 bases). V lost 6 bases, J lost 2 bases, and 17 bases lay in between. Germline V gene lookup returns CDR1 SQVTM and CDR2 ANQGSEA. This CDR3 region has 15 residues. The CDR3 bases are TGCAGCGTCCTCGGTAGCGCGCTCTCCAAAAACATTCAGTACTTC. Its protein is CSVLGSALSKNIQYF.

As to this clone: Different DNA sequences within this sample yield the same CDR3. V and J are TRBV18 and TRBJ2-5; no reliable D call. The V end was cut by 2 bases, the J end by 3 bases, with 4 bases between. The CDR3 runs 12 residues. The germline V gene has CDR1 KGHSH and CDR2 LQKENI. CDR3 residues: CASSPSEETQYF. CDR3 nucleotide sequence: TGTGCCAGCTCACCAAGCGAAGAGACCCAGTACTTC.

In its sample, this clone was seen once. The chain employs TRBV6-5 and TRBJ1-2; 9 bases are shared with TRBD1. Losses at the gene ends were 4 bases for V and 8 bases for J; bases not matched to a gene: 11. In germline, CDR1 is MNHEY, CDR2 SVGAGI. The length of the CDR3 is 15 residues. CDR3 protein: CASSFQQGADRGYTF. Written as DNA, the CDR3 is TGTGCCAGCAGTTTCCAACAGGGGGCCGACCGAGGCTACACCTTC.

In this sample, this clone turned up a few times. The J gene is TRBJ1-6, the V gene TRBV28; 8 bases are a match to TRBD1. The CDR3 is 16 amino acids. Germline CDR1 and CDR2: MDHEN and SYDVKM. After removal of 4 bases from V and 0 bases from J, the junction contained 2 bases not matched to a gene. The CDR3 region is CASSSGQDSYNSPLHF. The CDR3, as DNA: TGTGCCAGCAGTTCGGGACAGGACTCCTATAATTCACCCCTCCACTTT.

The J gene is TRBJ2-7, the V gene TRBV28; D unresolved. CDR1 is MDHEN and CDR2 is SYDVKM in the germline V gene. The CDR3 is made up of 15 amino acids. With 5 bases removed from V and 2 bases from J, the gap between germline ends came to 16 bases. CDR3 loop: CASSPSASVAYEQYF. For the CDR3, the DNA is TGTGCCAGCAGTCCATCCGCGAGCGTGGCCTACGAGCAGTACTTC.

This clone was detected only once. This chain uses TRBV11-2 with TRBJ2-7; no firm D call. Germline loops: CDR1 SGHAT, CDR2 FQNNGV. The CDR3 runs to 13 residues. The ends were cut back, 5 bases at V and 2 bases at J, with 10 bases in the middle. The CDR3 loop is CASSRNGAYEQYF. In nucleotides, the CDR3 is TGTGCCAGCAGCCGGAACGGAGCCTACGAGCAGTACTTC.

This clone was picked up one time. J is TRBJ2-7 and V is TRBV14; 10 positions match TRBD1. Germline CDR1 SGHDN, CDR2 FVKESK. The CDR3 sequence is 16 residues long. V gave up 0 bases and J gave up 4 bases; unmatched junction bases: 6. The CDR3 region has the DNA TGTGCCAGCAGCCAAGATAAGGGACAGGGGCCGTACGAGCAGTACTTC. Its protein is CASSQDKGQGPYEQYF.

This clone turned up a few times. As DNA, the CDR3 is TGTGCCAGAAGAACCCGGGACAGGACATCCTACGAGCAGTACTTC. Its protein is CARRTRDRTSYEQYF. V is TRBV5-3 and J is TRBJ2-7; 8 bases line up with TRBD1. TRBV5-3 has ORF status, its function being uncertain. V shed 5 bases, J shed 1 base, and the junction held 8 bases outside the gene matches. This CDR3 is built from 15 residues.

This clone showed up just once. The chain employs TRBV6-9 and TRBJ2-7; TRBD1 matches 7 bases. In germline, CDR1 is MNHGY, CDR2 SVAAGI. The CDR3 contains 14 residues. V lost 7 bases to trimming and J lost 2 bases; unmatched junction nucleotides: 8. Written as DNA, the CDR3 is TGTGCCAGCACCCAAGAGGGGGCCACCTACGAGCAGTACTTC. It yields the protein CASTQEGATYEQYF.

The chain carries TRBV5-4 and TRBJ1-2, with TRBD1 matching over 10 bases. J gave up 3 bases and V 4 bases, and 0 bases lay outside the gene matches. The CDR3 length is 13 residues. Germline CDR1 and CDR2: SGHNT and YYREEE (reference sequence). Written as DNA, the CDR3 is TGTGCCAGCAGCGGGACAGGGGACTATGGCTACACCTTC. This gives the protein CASSGTGDYGYTF.

The chain joins TRBV6-5 to TRBJ2-3, with TRBD1 matching 7 bases. Germline lookup yields CDR1 MNHEY and CDR2 SVGAGI. J lost 7 bases, V lost 4 bases, and 2 bases had no gene match. The CDR3 is 12 amino acids. CDR3 bases: TGTGCCAGCAGTTTCAGGGGGAATACGCAGTATTTT. This encodes CASSFRGNTQYF.

The CDR3 reads CASSGHAQGLGYEQYF. The CDR3 DNA reads as TGTGCCAGCAGTGGACACGCACAGGGTTTAGGCTACGAGCAGTACTTC. The V and J genes are TRBV28 and TRBJ2-7; maybe TRBD1 (6 bases). The CDR3 covers 16 residues. Germline V gene sequence: CDR1 MDHEN, CDR2 SYDVKM. Trimming took 5 bases from V and 3 from J, leaving 20 bases between them.

The chain carries TRBV18 and TRBJ2-7, with D possibly being TRBD1 (6 bases). The CDR3 totals 12 residues. The V gene lost 5 bases and the J gene lost 7 bases, with 12 bases spanning the gap. Germline V CDR1 and CDR2: KGHSH, LQKENI. The CDR3 nucleotides read TGTGCCAGCTCAGCACGAGGGGGAGAGCAGTACTTC. It specifies CASSARGGEQYF. The full variable domain, in which reference TRBV18 and TRBJ2-7 provide the parts outside the CDR3, is NAGVMQNPRHLVRRRGQEARLRCSPMKGHSHVYWYRQLPEEGLKFMVYLQKENIIDESGMPKERFSAEFPKEGPSILRIQQVVRGDSAAYFCASSARGGEQYFGPGTRLTVT.

The chain recombines TRBV16 with TRBJ1-5; 7 positions agree with TRBD1. V lost 5 bases and J lost 4; bases outside the gene matches: 8. The CDR3 spans 15 residues. Germline CDR1 KGHSY, CDR2 FQNENV. The CDR3 DNA is TGTGCCAGCAGCGTACCAGAACAGGGGAATCAGCCCCAGCATTTT. The encoded protein is CASSVPEQGNQPQHF.

This clone has only one observation. V is TRBV18 and J is TRBJ1-1; D may be TRBD1 (5 bases). This CDR3 comprises 15 residues. Between the trimmed V and J ends, which lost 5 bases and 3 bases, there was a span of 16 bases. Germline assignment: CDR1 KGHSH and CDR2 LQKENI. The CDR3 DNA reads as TGTGCCAGCTCAACTACGACAGCTAGGCACACTGAAGCTTTCTTT. This gives the protein CASSTTTARHTEAFF.

The chain has TRBV2 and TRBJ2-7, with D uncertain. The germline V and J ends were trimmed by 5 bases and 6 bases, with 8 bases remaining between them. The CDR3 covers 11 residues. Germline CDR1 is SNHLY and CDR2 is FYNNEI. CDR3 residues: CASSFSPEQYF. CDR3 nucleotide sequence: TGTGCCAGCAGTTTTAGTCCCGAGCAGTACTTC. Full variable domain (remainder filled in from reference TRBV2 and TRBJ2-7): EPEVTQTPSHQVTQMGQEVILRCVPISNHLYFYWYRQILGQKVEFLVSFYNNEISEKSEIFDDQFSVERPDGSNFTLKIRSTKLEDSAMYFCASSFSPEQYFGPGTRLTVT.

This chain uses TRBV5-1 with TRBJ2-1, with 7 bases fitting TRBD1. The CDR3 totals 16 residues. Trimming cost V 7 bases and J 0 bases; bases outside gene matches: 10. Looked up from germline, CDR1 is SGHRS and CDR2 is YFSETQ. The CDR3: CASGRTGVASYNEQFF. The CDR3, as DNA: TGCGCCAGCGGAAGAACAGGGGTTGCCTCCTACAATGAGCAGTTCTTC.

This clone was recorded once. The genes are TRBV28 and TRBJ2-5, with D perhaps matching TRBD2 (7 bases). The V end was cut by 5 bases, the J end by 3 bases, with 19 bases between. Germline assignment: CDR1 MDHEN and CDR2 SYDVKM. This CDR3 spans 16 amino acids. CDR3 region: CASSPGGGEGEETQYF. The CDR3 nucleotides are TGTGCCAGCAGTCCAGGTGGTGGGGAGGGGGAAGAGACCCAGTACTTC.

The rearrangement uses TRBV5-4 and TRBJ2-7; 9 positions match TRBD2. J was trimmed by 2 bases and V by 2 bases; bases with no gene match: 5. Looked up from germline, CDR1 is SGHNT and CDR2 is YYREEE (reference sequence). The CDR3 totals 15 residues. The chain's CDR3 is CASSLVAGVTYEQYF. For the CDR3, the DNA is TGTGCCAGCAGCTTAGTAGCGGGAGTAACCTACGAGCAGTACTTC.

The chain combines TRBV19 with TRBJ1-1; no reliable D call. Looked up from germline, CDR1 is LNHDA and CDR2 is SQIVND (reference sequence). The CDR3 is 14 amino acids. Trimming removed 7 bases at V and 6 bases at J, with 18 bases between. For the CDR3, the DNA is TGTGCCAGTACCCCTTGGGCTAACAAGGCTGAAGCTTTCTTT. It translates to CASTPWANKAEAFF.

V and J are TRBV9 and TRBJ1-4; no definite D call. This CDR3 has 13 residues. V was clipped by 4 bases and J by 8 bases, with 12 bases between them. Per germline, CDR1 SGDLS and CDR2 YYNGEE. DNA for the CDR3: TGTGCCAGCAGCCGCCCCGCCGGGGAAAAACTGTTTTTT. Translating gives CASSRPAGEKLFF.

The V gene is TRBV4-1, the J gene TRBJ2-3; D perhaps matches TRBD2 (6 bases). V was trimmed by 0 bases and J by 7 bases, leaving 11 bases between them. The CDR3 is 14 residues long. CDR1 and CDR2 (germline): MGHRA, YSYEKL. CDR3 nucleotides: TGCGCCAGCAGCCAAGATCCGACTAGTCATACGCAGTATTTT. This translates into CASSQDPTSHTQYF.